The 12 T cell receptor beta chains presented below share a single source sample, sequenced in a study of radiation and T cells in renal cell carcinoma. Clones were sequenced by immunoSEQ multiplex PCR, and TCRdb holds only the in-frame ones, with some missing. There are roughly 9,600 clones in the sample; 50% to 70% occur only once, and around 15% lies in the top ten. The treatment is: 15 Gy SBRT to primary tumor, nephrectomy 4 weeks later. The sample here was tumor tissue, taken from a patient whose treatment included radiotherapy and nephrectomy. These receptors all come from a woman in her forties or fifties with renal cell carcinoma.

V gene TRBV6-6 combines with J gene TRBJ1-5; D perhaps matches TRBD1 (5 bases). The CDR3 runs to 16 residues. V gave up 8 bases and J gave up 1 base, with 18 bases separating them. Germline V lookup: CDR1 MNHNY, CDR2 SVGAGI (reference sequence). The CDR3 sequence: CASADRGGLSNQPQHF. In nucleotides, the CDR3 is TGTGCCAGCGCAGATCGGGGGGGGTTGAGCAATCAGCCCCAGCATTTT.

The chain carries TRBV5-4 and TRBJ2-1, with D maybe TRBD2 (6 bases). CDR1 is SGHNT, CDR2 YYREEE, per germline (reference sequence). The CDR3 runs 15 residues. The V gene lost 0 bases and the J gene lost 0 bases, with 7 bases spanning the gap. The CDR3: CASSLVGSSYNEQFF. The CDR3 DNA follows: TGTGCCAGCAGCTTGGTCGGGAGCTCCTACAATGAGCAGTTCTTC. Together with reference TRBV5-4 and TRBJ2-1, the CDR3 gives the full variable domain: ETGVTQSPTHLIKTRGQQVTLRCSSQSGHNTVSWYQQALGQGPQFIFQYYREEENGRGNFPPRFSGLQFPNYSSELNVNALELDDSALYLCASSLVGSSYNEQFFGPGTRLTVL.

This clone appeared a few times. The chain is built from TRBV5-8 and TRBJ1-2; D gene ambiguous. V was shortened by 0 bases and J by 4 bases, with 13 bases between the two germline ends. The CDR3 has 15 residues. The germline CDR1 and CDR2 sequences are SGHTS and YDEGEE. CDR3: CASSLDGRQSYGYTF. CDR3 in DNA: TGTGCCAGCAGCTTGGATGGGCGGCAGAGCTATGGCTACACCTTC.

This clone was observed a handful of times. The chain recombines TRBV5-6 with TRBJ2-2; D not resolved. Trimming took 2 bases from V and 1 from J, leaving 6 bases between them. This CDR3 region has 14 residues. Per germline, CDR1 SGHDT and CDR2 YYEEEE. The CDR3, as DNA: TGTGCCAGCAGCTTTCTGGGGAACACCGGGGAGCTGTTTTTT. Translated, it gives CASSFLGNTGELFF. Looking up the rest from reference TRBV5-6 and TRBJ2-2 gives the full variable domain: DAGVTQSPTHLIKTRGQQVTLRCSPKSGHDTVSWYQQALGQGPQFIFQYYEEEERQRGNFPDRFSGHQFPNYSSELNVNALLLGDSALYLCASSFLGNTGELFFGEGSRLTVL.

The chain employs TRBV30 and TRBJ1-4, with 7 bases that match TRBD1. Germline V lookup: CDR1 GTSNPN, CDR2 SVGIG (reference sequence). This CDR3 region has 16 residues. V was clipped by 0 bases and J by 4 bases; unmatched bases: 8. As DNA, the CDR3 is TGTGCCTGGAGTGTAGGGGACAGAACATATAATGAAAAACTGTTTTTT. Translating gives CAWSVGDRTYNEKLFF.

The genes are TRBV9 and TRBJ2-3; 11 nucleotides align to TRBD2. This CDR3 comprises 13 residues. V dropped 4 bases and J dropped 14; count of bases not matched to a gene: 9. CDR1 and CDR2 (germline): SGDLS, YYNGEE. This CDR3 is CASSIGTSGNVYF. CDR3 bases: TGTGCCAGCAGCATTGGGACTAGCGGCAATGTGTATTTT.

The J gene is TRBJ2-1, the V gene TRBV4-2; TRBD2 matches 8 bases. The CDR3 length is 14 residues. CDR1 and CDR2 from the germline V gene are LGHNA and YNFKEQ. V shed 0 bases and J 9 bases; nucleotides not matched to a gene: 4. The CDR3 DNA reads TGTGCCAGCAGCCAAGATGGCCGGGAGGGTGAGCAGTTCTTC. This sequence encodes CASSQDGREGEQFF.

In this sample, this clone turned up a few times. The genes are TRBV18 and TRBJ2-7; D remains unclear. The CDR3 loop spans 13 amino acids. The ends were cut back, 3 bases at V and 4 bases at J, with 10 bases in the middle. CDR1 is KGHSH, CDR2 LQKENI, per germline. This CDR3 is CASSPPAEYEQYF. CDR3 DNA sequence: TGTGCCAGCTCACCCCCTGCGGAGTACGAGCAGTACTTC.

In its sample, this clone was seen once. The chain uses TRBV2 and TRBJ2-3; 8 positions agree with TRBD1. The CDR3 covers 15 residues. Germline CDR1 reads SNHLY; CDR2 reads FYNNEI. The junction had 4 bases not matched to a gene; V was cut back by 5 bases and J by 0 bases. For the CDR3, the DNA is TGTGCCAGCAGTCAACAGGGGGGCAGCACAGATACGCAGTATTTT. Translating gives CASSQQGGSTDTQYF.

V usage is TRBV6-5 and J usage is TRBJ2-3; 9 bases match TRBD1. Losses at the gene ends were 4 bases for V and 0 bases for J; bases not matched to a gene: 5. The CDR3 has 16 amino acids. Germline assignment: CDR1 MNHEY and CDR2 SVGAGI. As DNA, the CDR3 is TGTGCCAGCAGTTCCGGGACAGGGCCTAGCACAGATACGCAGTATTTT. This encodes CASSSGTGPSTDTQYF.

The chain employs TRBV4-3 and TRBJ2-4; TRBD1 agrees at 7 bases. The CDR3 sequence is 13 residues long. Germline values: CDR1 LGHNA, CDR2 YSLEER. V was clipped by 0 bases and J by 9 bases; unmatched bases: 2. In DNA, the CDR3 is TGCGCCAGCAGCCAAGATTCAGGGGGCATTCAGTACTTC. It codes for CASSQDSGGIQYF.

This chain uses TRBV5-5 with TRBJ2-1; 11 nucleotides match TRBD2. CDR1 and CDR2 from the germline V gene are SGHKS and YYEKEE (reference sequence). This CDR3 has 17 residues. The trim removed 4 bases at V and 1 base at J, leaving 7 bases unmatched. The CDR3 protein is CASSLYTSGSSYNEQFF. DNA for the CDR3: TGTGCCAGCAGCCTCTATACTAGCGGGAGTTCCTACAATGAGCAGTTCTTC.